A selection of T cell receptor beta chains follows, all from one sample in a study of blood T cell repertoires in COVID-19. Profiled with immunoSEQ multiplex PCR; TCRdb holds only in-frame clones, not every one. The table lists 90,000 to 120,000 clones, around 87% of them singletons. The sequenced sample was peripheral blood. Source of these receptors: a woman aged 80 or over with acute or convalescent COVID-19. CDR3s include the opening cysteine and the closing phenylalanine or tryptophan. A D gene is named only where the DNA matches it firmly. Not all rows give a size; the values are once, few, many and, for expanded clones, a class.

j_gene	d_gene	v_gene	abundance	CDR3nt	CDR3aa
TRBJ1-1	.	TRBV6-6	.	TGTGCCAGCAGATTCGGGGATGGCACTGAAGCTTTCTTT	CASRFGDGTEAFF
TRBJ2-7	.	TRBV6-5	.	TGTGCCAGCAGTCGGGCTGGACTGAGCTCCTACGAGCAGTACTTC	CASSRAGLSSYEQYF
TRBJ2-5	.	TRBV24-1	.	TGTGCCACCAGTGATGTCGGGAGTTGGGAGACCCAGTACTTC	CATSDVGSWETQYF
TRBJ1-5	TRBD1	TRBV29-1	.	TGCAGCGTAGGGACAGAAAATAGCAATCAGCCCCAGCATTTT	CSVGTENSNQPQHF
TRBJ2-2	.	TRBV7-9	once	TGTGCCAGCAGCTTAGACTTGGTCCCCGGGGAGCTGTTTTTT	CASSLDLVPGELFF
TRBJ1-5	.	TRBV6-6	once	TGTGCCAGCCGTATTGGGGCAGGACAGCCCCAGCATTTT	CASRIGAGQPQHF
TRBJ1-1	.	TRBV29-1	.	TGCAGCGCCGAGTGGCAGGGCGGCACTGAAGCTTTCTTT	CSAEWQGGTEAFF
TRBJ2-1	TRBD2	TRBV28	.	TGTGCCAGCAGTTTATTAGCGGGGGGCCAAAATGAGCAGTTCTTC	CASSLLAGGQNEQFF
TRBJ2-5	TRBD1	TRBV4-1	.	TGCGCCAGCAGCTCTCGACAGGGCCAAGAGACCCAGTACTTC	CASSSRQGQETQYF
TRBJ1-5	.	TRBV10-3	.	TGTGCCATCAGTGACAAGGCGGCAGCCAATCAGCCCCAGCATTTT	CAISDKAAANQPQHF
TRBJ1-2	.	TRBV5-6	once	TGTGCCAGCAGCCCAGGTGGCCCAGAGACAGGCCGTTCTAACTATGGCTACACCTTC	CASSPGGPETGRSNYGYTF
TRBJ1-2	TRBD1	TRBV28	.	TGTGCCAGCATCAAATCCGGGACAGGGACCGGCTACACCTTC	CASIKSGTGTGYTF
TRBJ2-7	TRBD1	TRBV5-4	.	TGTGCCAGCAGCTTGGCGCCCGGGACAGACTACGAGCAGTACTTC	CASSLAPGTDYEQYF
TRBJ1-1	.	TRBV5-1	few	TGCGCCAGCAGCCAAACAGGACAAAACACTGAAGCTTTCTTT	CASSQTGQNTEAFF
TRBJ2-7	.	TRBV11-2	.	TGTGCCAGCAGCTGGGGCACCTACGAGCAGTACTTC	CASSWGTYEQYF
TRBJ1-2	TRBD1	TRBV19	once	TGTGCCAGTAGTATGCGCGGGACAGGGTGGGACTATGGCTACACCTTC	CASSMRGTGWDYGYTF
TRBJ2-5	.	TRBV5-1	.	TGCGCCAGCAGCTCCTCGCAGGGGACCCAAGAGACCCAGTACTTC	CASSSSQGTQETQYF
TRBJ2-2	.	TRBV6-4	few	TGTGCCAGCAGTGACCGGGGGGCCCCCGGCGGGGAGCTGTTTTTT	CASSDRGAPGGELFF
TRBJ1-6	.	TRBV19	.	TGTGCCAGTAGTCCCTTCGGTAATTCACCCCTCCACTTT	CASSPFGNSPLHF
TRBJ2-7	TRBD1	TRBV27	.	TGTGCCAGCAGTTTAAGGACAGGGGGCGAGTACGAGCAGTACTTC	CASSLRTGGEYEQYF
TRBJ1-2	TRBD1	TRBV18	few	TGTGCCAGCTCACCACCAGGACAGGGGCTGAACTATGGCTACACCTTC	CASSPPGQGLNYGYTF
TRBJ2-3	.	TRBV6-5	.	TGTGCCAGCAATAAACCAGGGACAGATACGCAGTATTTT	CASNKPGTDTQYF
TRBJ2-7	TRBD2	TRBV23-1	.	TGCGCCAGCAGTCGGGGTAGCGGGGGTTCCGGCGAGCAGTACTTC	CASSRGSGGSGEQYF
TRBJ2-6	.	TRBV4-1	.	TGCGCCAGCAGGGGGCTCGGGGCCAACGTCCTGACTTTC	CASRGLGANVLTF
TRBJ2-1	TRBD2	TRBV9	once	TGTGCCAGCAGCCCCTCACGCGGGGGTTTTGAGCAGTTCTTC	CASSPSRGGFEQFF
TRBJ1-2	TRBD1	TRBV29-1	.	TGCAGCGTCGAATTAGACAGGGGCTCTGGCTACACCTTC	CSVELDRGSGYTF
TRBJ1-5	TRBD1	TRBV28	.	TGTGCCAGCAGCAGCCCGGGACAGGGGGCGGGTCAGCCCCAGCATTTT	CASSSPGQGAGQPQHF
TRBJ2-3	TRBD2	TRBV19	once	TGTGCCAGTAGTATTGGTAGCGGGGGGGCTGGTGGCACGCAGTATTTT	CASSIGSGGAGGTQYF
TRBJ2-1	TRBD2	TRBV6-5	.	TGTGCCAGCACGTCTAGCGGGGGGTCCCCCCGTGGGCAGTTCTTC	CASTSSGGSPRGQFF
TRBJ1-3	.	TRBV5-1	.	TGCGCCAGCAGCTTGGGCTACAGGGAAACCTCTGGAAACACCATATATTTT	CASSLGYRETSGNTIYF
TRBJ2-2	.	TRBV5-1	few	TGCGCCAGCACGGAGGGAGTAACCGGGGAGCTGTTTTTT	CASTEGVTGELFF
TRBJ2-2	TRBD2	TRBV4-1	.	TGCGCCAGCACTGGGGGGGGTAACACCGGGGAGCTGTTTTTT	CASTGGGNTGELFF
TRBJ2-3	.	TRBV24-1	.	TGTGCCACCAGTGACCGGAGCACAGATACGCAGTATTTT	CATSDRSTDTQYF
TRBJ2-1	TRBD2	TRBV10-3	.	TGTGCCATCAGTGAGTCGGCGGGGGGGTTAGTTAATGAGCAGTTCTTC	CAISESAGGLVNEQFF
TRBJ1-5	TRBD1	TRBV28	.	TGTGCCAGCAGTATGACAGGGGAGCGAGTTCAGCCCCAGCATTTT	CASSMTGERVQPQHF